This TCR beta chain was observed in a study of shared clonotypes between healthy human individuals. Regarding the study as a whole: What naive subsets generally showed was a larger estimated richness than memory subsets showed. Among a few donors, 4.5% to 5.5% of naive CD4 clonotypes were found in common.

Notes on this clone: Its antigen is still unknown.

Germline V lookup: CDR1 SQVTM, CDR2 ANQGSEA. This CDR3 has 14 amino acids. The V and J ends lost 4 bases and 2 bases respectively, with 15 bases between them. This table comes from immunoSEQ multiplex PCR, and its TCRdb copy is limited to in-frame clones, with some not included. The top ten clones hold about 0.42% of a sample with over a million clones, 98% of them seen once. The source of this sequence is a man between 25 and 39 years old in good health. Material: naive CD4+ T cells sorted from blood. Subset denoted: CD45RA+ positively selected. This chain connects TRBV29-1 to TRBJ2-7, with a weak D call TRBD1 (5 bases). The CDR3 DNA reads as TGCAGCGTTGTCTCAGGACACAAAGCCTACGAGCAGTACTTC. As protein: CSVVSGHKAYEQYF.